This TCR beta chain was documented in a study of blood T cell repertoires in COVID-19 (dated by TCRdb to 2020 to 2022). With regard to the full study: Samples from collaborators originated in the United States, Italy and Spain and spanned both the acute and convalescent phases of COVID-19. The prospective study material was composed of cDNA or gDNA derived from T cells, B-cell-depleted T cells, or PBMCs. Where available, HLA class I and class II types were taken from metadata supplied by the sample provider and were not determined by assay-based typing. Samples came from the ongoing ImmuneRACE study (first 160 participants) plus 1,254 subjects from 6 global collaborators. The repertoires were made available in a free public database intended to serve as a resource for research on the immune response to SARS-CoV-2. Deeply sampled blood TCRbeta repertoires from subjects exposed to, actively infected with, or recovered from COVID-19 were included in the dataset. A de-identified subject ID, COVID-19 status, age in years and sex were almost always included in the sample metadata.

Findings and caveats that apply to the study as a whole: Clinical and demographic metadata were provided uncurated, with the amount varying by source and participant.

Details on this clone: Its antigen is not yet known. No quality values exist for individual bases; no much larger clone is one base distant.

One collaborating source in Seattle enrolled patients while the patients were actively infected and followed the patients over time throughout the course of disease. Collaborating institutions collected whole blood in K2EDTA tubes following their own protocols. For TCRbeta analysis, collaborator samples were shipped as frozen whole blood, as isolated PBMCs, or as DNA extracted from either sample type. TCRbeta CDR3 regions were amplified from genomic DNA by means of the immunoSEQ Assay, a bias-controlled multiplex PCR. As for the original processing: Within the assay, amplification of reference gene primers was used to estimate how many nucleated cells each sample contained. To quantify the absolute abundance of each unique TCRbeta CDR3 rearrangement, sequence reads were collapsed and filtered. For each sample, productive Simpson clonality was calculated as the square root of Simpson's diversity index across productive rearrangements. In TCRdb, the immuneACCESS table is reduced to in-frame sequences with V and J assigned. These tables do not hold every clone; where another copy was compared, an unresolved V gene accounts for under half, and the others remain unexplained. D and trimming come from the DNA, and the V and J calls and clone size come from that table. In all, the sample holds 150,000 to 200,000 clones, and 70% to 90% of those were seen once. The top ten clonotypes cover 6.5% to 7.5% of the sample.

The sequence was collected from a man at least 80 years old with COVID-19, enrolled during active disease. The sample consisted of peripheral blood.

The CDR3 amino acid sequence is: CASSLTSGATNYGYTF. The DNA sequence is TGTGCCAGCAGCTTAACTTCAGGGGCGACAAACTATGGCTACACCTTC. Recombination linked TRBV5-5 to TRBJ1-2; possibly the D gene is TRBD1, per 6 matching bases. CDR1 SGHKS and CDR2 YYEKEE are derived from the germline V gene (reference sequence). V was cut back by 2 bases and J by 2 bases, leaving a gap of 16 bases between them. The CDR3 covers 16 residues, taking in both the cysteine and the phenylalanine. This entry keeps only the CDR3 DNA: 48 bases, framed from base 1.